Below are 26 T cell receptor beta chains sequenced from a single sample in a study of tissue T cells after allogeneic stem cell transplantation. Produced via immunoSEQ multiplex PCR; TCRdb's table is partial and in-frame only. The sample lists several thousand clones; roughly 45% were seen once. Time point defined: mouse harvest day 7 after allogeneic transplant. The graft held 10^6 splenic CD5+ T cells and 10^7 T-cell-depleted bone marrow cells. Material: skin. Source of these receptors: a female BALB/c mouse given C57BL/6 T cells with graft-versus-host disease after an allogeneic hematopoietic cell transplant.

About this clone: Gene names are mouse gene names. The CDR3 goes on 1 residue after the read ends, and that part is filled in from the germline J gene. The chain has TRBV17 and TRBJ2-7, with 12 positions matching TRBD2. The CDR3 sequence is 13 residues long. CDR1 and CDR2 from the germline V gene are MNHDT and YYDKIL. Losses at the gene ends were 3 bases for V and 6 bases for J; bases not matched to a gene: 0. The part of the CDR3 DNA that was read is TGTGCTAGCAGTAGGGACTGGGGGGGTGAACAGTAC. Protein sequence: CASSRDWGGEQY. The complete CDR3 protein is CASSRDWGGEQYF.

About this clone itself: Any gene name here is a mouse gene name. The DNA ends 1 residue before the CDR3 does, and the rest of the CDR3 is filled in from the germline J gene. The rearrangement joins TRBV26 to TRBJ2-2; 7 bases agree with TRBD1. The germline V gene has CDR1 KGHPV and CDR2 FQNQEV (reference sequence). V lost 5 bases, J lost 0 bases, and 3 bases stayed unmatched. This CDR3 has 15 amino acids. The CDR3 sequence: CASSAGTANTGQLYF. The sequenced CDR3 bases are TGTGCCAGCAGTGCCGGGACAGCAAACACCGGGCAGCTCTAC.

As concerns this clone: Any gene name here is a mouse gene name. The read stops 1 residue short of the end of the CDR3; the missing end is completed from the germline J gene. This sequence joins TRBV31 and TRBJ2-7; 10 bases line up with TRBD1. This CDR3 is built from 14 residues. V shed 0 bases, J shed 4 bases, and the junction held 3 bases outside the gene matches. Germline-derived CDR1 and CDR2 are GKSSPN and SITVG. The sequenced part of the CDR3 DNA is TGTGCCTGGAGTCTAGGGGACAGGGGATATGAACAGTAC. This codes for CAWSLGDRGYEQY. The full CDR3 reads CAWSLGDRGYEQYF.

A note on this clone: Any gene name here is a mouse gene name. The CDR3 end lies 1 residue beyond the end of the read and is filled in from the germline J gene. The chain joins TRBV5 to TRBJ2-3; 7 positions agree with TRBD2. The ends lost 1 base at V and 5 bases at J; junction bases unmatched: 3. CDR1 and CDR2 (germline): LGHNA, YNLKQL (reference sequence). This CDR3 is 14 amino acids long. The CDR3 loop is CASSQGLGIETLYF. CDR3 bases read: TGTGCCAGCAGCCAAGGACTGGGAATAGAAACGCTGTAT.

This clone is medium-sized. Germline and genes here are mouse. The read terminates 1 residue before the CDR3 end, so the remaining end is supplied by the germline J gene. This chain links TRBV23 with TRBJ1-3; TRBD1, as called in the table, went unchecked against the DNA. Germline lookup yields CDR1 KGHTA and CDR2 FQNQQP. The CDR3 covers 15 residues. CDR3 DNA, as far as it was read: TGCTCCAGCAGTCAAGGACACAATTCTGGAAATACGCTCTAT. Amino acids: CSSSQGHNSGNTLY. The full CDR3 is CSSSQGHNSGNTLYF.

This clone appeared a few times. Gene names are mouse gene names. Read sequence stops 1 residue before the CDR3 end, and the germline J gene provides the missing end. The gene calls are TRBV23 and TRBJ2-3; the D call TRBD1 from the table was never checked on the DNA. CDR3 length equals 13 residues. The germline gives CDR1 KGHTA, CDR2 FQNQQP. This CDR3 is CSSSQQGAETLYF. The CDR3 bases that were read are TGCTCCAGCAGTCAACAGGGTGCAGAAACGCTGTAT.

A few counts support this clone. Genes and germline are mouse. The read is 1 residue too short to cover the CDR3 end, so that end is filled in from the germline J gene. This chain links TRBV26 with TRBJ1-2, with D uncertain. The CDR3 loop spans 14 amino acids. The germline CDR1 and CDR2 sequences are KGHPV and FQNQEV (reference sequence). V lost 1 base and J 0 bases, leaving 6 bases between the germline ends. CDR3: CASSLYGANSDYTF. Incomplete CDR3 DNA: TGTGCCAGCAGTCTGTACGGGGCAAACTCCGACTACACC.

In regard to this clone: Mouse gene names apply. Read sequence stops 1 residue before the CDR3 end, and the germline J gene provides the missing end. The rearrangement uses TRBV13-1 and TRBJ2-2; no clear D. Germline assignment: CDR1 NSHNY and CDR2 SYGAGN. The CDR3 covers 13 residues. Deletions cut 3 bases from V and 2 bases from J, with 5 bases between. The sequenced part of the CDR3 DNA is TGTGCCAGCAGTGTTGGCAACACCGGGCAGCTCTAC. This sequence encodes CASSVGNTGQLY. The whole CDR3 protein is CASSVGNTGQLYF.

As to this clone: Gene names are mouse gene names. With the read ending 1 residue before the CDR3 end, the germline J gene is used to fill in that end. V and J are TRBV26 and TRBJ2-2, with no clear D. There are 13 residues in the CDR3. CDR1 KGHPV and CDR2 FQNQEV come from the germline V gene (reference sequence). V was trimmed by 3 bases and J by 2 bases, leaving 4 bases between them. CDR3 sequence reads: CASSLDNTGQLYF. The CDR3 DNA, read in part, is TGTGCCAGCAGTCTCGACAACACCGGGCAGCTCTAC.

About this clone itself: Gene and germline names: mouse. The read finishes 1 residue shy of the CDR3 end, and the germline J gene is used to complete it. V and J are TRBV31 and TRBJ1-4; D perhaps matches TRBD1 (6 bases). The CDR3 extends over 14 amino acids. Trimming shortened V by 5 bases and J by 5 bases, and 15 bases separated the two germline ends. The germline V gene has CDR1 GKSSPN and CDR2 SITVG. CDR3 DNA, as far as it was read: TGTGCCTGGGGGGGGGCGAGAAGGAACGAAAGATTATTT. Amino acids: CAWGGARRNERLF. The entire CDR3 sequence reads CAWGGARRNERLFF. Full variable domain (remainder filled in from reference TRBV31 and TRBJ1-4): AQTIHQWPVAEIKAVGSPLSLGCTIKGKSSPNLYWYWQATGGTLQQLFYSITVGQVESVVQLNLSASRPKDDQFILSTEKLLLSHSGFYLCAWGGARRNERLFFGHGTKLSVL.

A remark on this clone: This may arise from a read error, as a much more abundant clone is one base away. Genes here carry mouse names. The CDR3 extends 1 residue past the end of the read, so its final part is completed from the germline J gene. Other nucleotide sequences from this sample produce the same CDR3. The chain links TRBV26 to TRBJ1-3; no firm D call. The germline V and J ends were trimmed by 2 bases and 0 bases, with 5 bases remaining between them. In germline, CDR1 is KGHPV, CDR2 FQNQEV (reference sequence). The CDR3 runs 14 residues. The CDR3 bases that were read are TGTGCCAGCAGTCTGGGAAATTCTGGAAATACGCTCTAT. This gives the protein CASSLGNSGNTLY. The whole CDR3 region reads CASSLGNSGNTLYF.

A word on this clone: Gene names are the mouse ones. The read ends 1 residue shy of where the CDR3 ends; the end is completed using the germline J gene. The rearrangement links TRBV3 to TRBJ2-7; 11 bases are a match to TRBD2. J was trimmed by 6 bases and V by 5 bases; bases with no gene match: 6. The germline V gene encodes CDR1 SNHLY and CDR2 FYNGKV (reference sequence). The CDR3 consists of 14 residues. Partial CDR3 DNA: TGTGCCAGCAGCGCCACTGGGGGGGCGCTTGAACAGTAC. Protein sequence: CASSATGGALEQY. The CDR3 in its entirety is CASSATGGALEQYF. The full variable domain, in which reference TRBV3 and TRBJ2-7 provide the parts outside the CDR3, is GPKVLQIPSHQIIDMGQMVTLNCDPVSNHLYFYWYKQILGQQMEFLVNFYNGKVMEKSKLFKDQFSVERPDGSYFTLKIQPTALEDSAVYFCASSATGGALEQYFGPGTRLTVL.

This clone has a single count. Gene names refer to mouse genes. The sequenced part of the CDR3 DNA is TGTGCCAGCGCCCGGGGGACAAACACAGAAGTCTTC. It codes for CASARGTNTEVF. The full CDR3 is CASARGTNTEVFF. The rearrangement links TRBV13-2 to TRBJ1-1; the D gene is possibly TRBD1 (5 bases). The read falls 1 residue short of the CDR3 end, and the missing part is taken from the germline J gene. Trimming stripped 6 bases from V and 0 bases from J, with 9 bases between. This CDR3 has 13 residues. From germline, CDR1 is NNHNN and CDR2 SYGAGS (reference sequence).

This clone has only one observation. Gene names refer to mouse genes. The read gets to within 1 residue of the CDR3 end, and the germline J gene fills in the rest. This chain connects TRBV14 to TRBJ2-2; D is ambiguous. The CDR3 is made up of 12 amino acids. Per germline, CDR1 SGHDT and CDR2 FRDEAV. The V gene lost 4 bases and the J gene lost 1 base, with 2 bases spanning the gap. The part of the CDR3 DNA that was read is TGTGCCAGCAGTGAAAACACCGGGCAGCTCTAC. Translation: CASSENTGQLY. The CDR3 as a whole reads CASSENTGQLYF.

Of note for this clone: Genes here carry mouse names. The read ends 1 residue before the CDR3 terminus; that terminus is restored from the germline J gene. The rearrangement joins TRBV19 to TRBJ2-5; weak D call: TRBD2 (6 bases). V was pared by 2 bases and J by 8 bases, with 6 bases between. CDR3 length equals 11 residues. CDR1 and CDR2 from the germline V gene are FNHDT and SITEND (reference sequence). The CDR3 is CASSIGGTQYF. The sequenced CDR3 bases are TGTGCCAGCAGTATTGGGGGCACCCAGTAC.

This clone occurred a few times. Gene names refer to mouse genes. The sequence runs out 1 residue before the end of the CDR3; the remainder is reconstructed from the germline J gene. The gene calls are TRBV26 and TRBJ1-4, with D tentatively TRBD1 (6 bases). V lost 2 bases and J lost 4, with 8 bases in between. The germline gives CDR1 KGHPV, CDR2 FQNQEV (reference sequence). This CDR3 region has 14 residues. The CDR3 protein is CASSLGGRNERLFF. Partial CDR3 DNA: TGTGCCAGCAGTCTGGGGGGGCGCAACGAAAGATTATTT.

As regards this clone: Here the gene names and germline are mouse. The CDR3 reads CASSLTGNSDYTF. CDR3 bases read: TGTGCCAGCAGTCTGACAGGGAACTCCGACTACACC. The chain joins TRBV26 to TRBJ1-2; weak D call: TRBD1 (6 bases). Read coverage stops 1 residue before the CDR3 terminus; the germline J gene supplies the remainder. Germline values: CDR1 KGHPV, CDR2 FQNQEV (reference sequence). Trimming removed 2 bases at V and 2 bases at J, with 6 bases between. This CDR3 is built from 13 residues.

As for this clone: These gene names are mouse names. The read comes to an end 1 residue before the CDR3 does, leaving the germline J gene to fill in the end. This rearrangement joins TRBV1 to TRBJ2-2; 7 nucleotides line up with TRBD1. Germline lookup yields CDR1 NSQYPW and CDR2 LRSPGD (reference sequence). V lost 3 bases and J lost 0; bases outside the gene matches: 1. This CDR3 comprises 15 residues. This CDR3 reads CTCSAGQSNTGQLYF. The sequenced part of the CDR3 DNA is TGCACCTGCAGTGCGGGACAGTCAAACACCGGGCAGCTCTAC.

Concerning this clone: Germline and genes: mouse. From the germline J gene comes the end of the CDR3, since the read stops 1 residue before it. The J gene is TRBJ1-6, the V gene TRBV3; tentative D call: TRBD1 (5 bases). TRBJ1-6 is placed among ORFs of uncertain function. This CDR3 has 14 amino acids. V was cut by 1 base and J by 6 bases, with 7 bases left in between. Germline V gene lookup returns CDR1 SNHLY and CDR2 FYNGKV (reference sequence). The CDR3 sequence is CASSLGGGNSPLYF. The DNA read from the CDR3 is TGTGCCAGCAGCTTAGGGGGGGGTAATTCGCCCCTCTAC.

This clone was recorded a few times. Germline and genes: mouse. The read comes to an end 1 residue before the CDR3 does, leaving the germline J gene to fill in the end. V gene TRBV3 combines with J gene TRBJ2-7, with D hard to call. Deletions cut 5 bases from V and 4 bases from J, with 9 bases between. There are 12 residues in the CDR3. Germline lookup yields CDR1 SNHLY and CDR2 FYNGKV (reference sequence). The DNA read from the CDR3 is TGTGCCAGCAGCCCGGGTTCTTATGAACAGTAC. Protein product: CASSPGSYEQY. The whole CDR3 reads CASSPGSYEQYF.

A word on this clone: Gene names are the mouse ones. CDR3 residues: CAWSRGQNSPLYF. CDR3 DNA, as far as it was read: TGTGCCTGGAGTCGTGGACAAAATTCGCCCCTCTAC. The J gene is TRBJ1-6, the V gene TRBV31, with D possibly matching TRBD1 (5 bases). The read ends 1 residue before the CDR3 terminus; that terminus is restored from the germline J gene. TRBJ1-6 is given ORF status, its function remaining uncertain. The CDR3 sequence is 13 residues long. Per the germline V gene, CDR1 is GKSSPN and CDR2 is SITVG. V was pared by 1 base and J by 7 bases, with 8 bases between.

Comment on this clone: Germline and genes here are mouse. The CDR3 end falls 1 residue outside the read, so it is completed with the germline J gene. The rearrangement links TRBV26 to TRBJ1-5; the D gene is possibly TRBD1 (5 bases). Trimming stripped 6 bases from V and 6 bases from J, with 9 bases between. From germline, CDR1 is KGHPV and CDR2 FQNQEV (reference sequence). The CDR3 length is 12 residues. This CDR3 reads CASSRDPQAPLF. Incomplete CDR3 DNA: TGTGCCAGCAGCCGGGACCCCCAGGCTCCGCTT.

A note on this clone: Gene names are the mouse ones. The CDR3 end is not reached by the read, which stops 1 residue before it; the germline J gene fills it in. V is TRBV26 and J is TRBJ2-2; D remains unclear. This CDR3 is built from 13 residues. Germline CDR1 KGHPV, CDR2 FQNQEV (reference sequence). V dropped 4 bases and J dropped 2 bases, with 5 bases sitting between them. The CDR3: CASSQGNTGQLYF. The DNA read from the CDR3 is TGTGCCAGCAGTCAGGGCAACACCGGGCAGCTCTAC.

In regard to this clone: At one end, the junction sequence differs from germline, possibly due to a read error. Gene names and germline match the mouse. The read ends 1 residue shy of where the CDR3 ends; the end is completed using the germline J gene. The chain combines TRBV2 with TRBJ2-4; 11 nucleotides agree with TRBD2. The CDR3 spans 17 residues. Germline lookup yields CDR1 LGHNA and CDR2 YSYQKL. CDR3 DNA, as far as it was read: TGTGCCAGCGGCCAACCCGGGACTGGGGGTAGTCAAAACACCTTGTAC. Protein product: CASGQPGTGGSQNTLY. The whole CDR3 protein reads CASGQPGTGGSQNTLYF.

Turning to this clone: Any gene name here is a mouse gene name. The read terminates 1 residue ahead of where the CDR3 ends, so the germline J gene completes it. J is TRBJ2-3 and V is TRBV5; 12 positions match TRBD1. Germline CDR1 LGHNA, CDR2 YNLKQL (reference sequence). Trimming took 0 bases from V and 9 from J; bases not matched to a gene: 4. CDR3 length equals 15 residues. The CDR3 spells CASSQEGTGGGTLYF. CDR3 bases read: TGTGCCAGCAGCCAAGAGGGGACAGGGGGCGGGACGCTGTAT.

Notes on this clone: The gene names given are mouse names. The read terminates 1 residue before the CDR3 end, so the remaining end is supplied by the germline J gene. This chain links TRBV26 with TRBJ2-5, with D hard to call. Germline V CDR1 and CDR2: KGHPV, FQNQEV (reference sequence). The V gene lost 4 bases and the J gene lost 4 bases, with 3 bases spanning the gap. The CDR3 extends over 11 amino acids. The CDR3 bases that were read are TGTGCCAGCAGTCCCAAAGACACCCAGTAC. Residues: CASSPKDTQY. The whole CDR3 is CASSPKDTQYF.